Shown below are 21 T cell receptor beta chains from a single sample sequenced in a study of vaccination and CD4 T cells after COVID-19. Their antigen targets remain unknown. Cultured CD4+ T cells had their DNA profiled by the Oncomine TCR Beta short-read assay. From the PCR reads, TCRdb called clonotypes with MiXCR, one entry per CDR3 protein. The table includes several thousand distinct CDR3 sequences, around 29% detected once. Treatment of the sample: roughly ten-day PBMC culture with coronavirus spike peptide pools or control peptides (ViraFEST assay). Before the COVID-19 pandemic (2011-2018), CD4+ T cells were obtained from the unexposed donor. The sample taken for sequencing was CD4+ T cells from blood, cultured in vitro. The receptors were sampled from a human donor in good health.

This clonotype was detected only a few times. The gene calls are TRBV7-9 and TRBJ1-2, with 8 nucleotides matching TRBD1. The V gene end was trimmed by 4 bases and the J gene end by 4 bases; junction bases not matched to a gene: 8. Germline loops: CDR1 SEHNR, CDR2 FQNEAQ (reference sequence). This CDR3 has 15 amino acids. CDR3 sequence: CASSSSGDRFYGYTF. CDR3 coding DNA: TGTGCCAGCAGCTCCTCCGGGGACAGGTTCTATGGCTACACCTTC.

The sample holds one count of this clonotype. The chain couples TRBV19 to TRBJ1-2; TRBD1 is a possible D gene (5 bases). Looked up from germline, CDR1 is LNHDA and CDR2 is SQIVND (reference sequence). The CDR3 extends over 15 amino acids. V was trimmed by 8 bases and J by 5 bases, leaving 21 bases between them. For the CDR3, the DNA is TGTGCCAGTGGGGGGTGGACGGGCCGCGAGTATGGCTACACCTTC. Amino acid sequence: CASGGWTGREYGYTF.

The genes are TRBV6-1 and TRBJ1-1, with a possible D match to TRBD1 (6 bases). Between the trimmed V and J ends, which lost 7 bases and 1 base, there was a span of 28 bases. The CDR3 is 19 amino acids. From germline, CDR1 is MNHNS and CDR2 SASEGT. In DNA form, the CDR3 reads TGTGCCAGCAATTTTAGTCCGGGACACCCGGGTGCGGGGAACACTGAAGCTTTCTTT. Protein product: CASNFSPGHPGAGNTEAFF.

This clonotype has more than one count but fewer than ten. The V and J genes are TRBV7-3 and TRBJ2-1; D possibly corresponds to TRBD2 (6 bases). This CDR3 is built from 14 residues. V was shortened by 2 bases and J by 8 bases, with 13 bases between the two germline ends. The germline V gene encodes CDR1 SGHTA and CDR2 FQGTGA. CDR3 protein: CASSLGGDRDEQFF. CDR3 nucleotide sequence: TGTGCCAGCAGCTTAGGCGGGGATAGGGATGAGCAGTTCTTC.

This clonotype was found once. V is TRBV6-5 and J is TRBJ1-2; the match to TRBD1 covers 8 bases. V shed 2 bases, J shed 6 bases, and the junction held 5 bases outside the gene matches. The CDR3 contains 14 residues. Per germline, CDR1 MNHEY and CDR2 SVGAGI. This CDR3 reads CASSYLGTGHGYTF. The CDR3 nucleotides read TGTGCCAGCAGTTACCTTGGGACAGGCCATGGCTACACCTTC.

The V gene is TRBV20-1, the J gene TRBJ2-7; 10 bases fit TRBD2. This CDR3 is 16 amino acids long. Germline CDR1 and CDR2: DFQATT and SNEGSKA (reference sequence). V lost 0 bases to trimming and J lost 1 base; unmatched junction nucleotides: 6. CDR3 DNA sequence: TGCAGTGCTAGAGATTTCCTAGCGGGGGAATCCTACGAGCAGTACTTC. The encoded protein is CSARDFLAGESYEQYF.

This clonotype is termed medium-sized (0.01 to 0.1%). The chain combines TRBV15 with TRBJ2-5; D might be TRBD1 (6 bases). Trimming left V 4 bases short and J 4 bases short, with 19 bases between. The CDR3 totals 16 residues. The germline V gene has CDR1 LNHNV and CDR2 YYDKDF (reference sequence). The CDR3 is CATSTTPGQGVETQYF. The DNA of the CDR3 is TGTGCCACCAGCACAACACCGGGACAAGGGGTAGAGACCCAGTACTTC.

This rearrangement joins TRBV6-4 to TRBJ2-1; 12 bases are shared with TRBD2. The V gene's germline CDR1 is MRHNA and CDR2 SNTAGT. V trimming: 6 bases; J trimming: 7 bases; junction bases outside the gene matches: 13. This CDR3 region has 17 residues. As DNA, the CDR3 is TGTGCCAGCAGCCGGACGCCTACTAGCGGGGGGTTAAATGAGCAGTTCTTC. Translation: CASSRTPTSGGLNEQFF.

The rearrangement links TRBV9 to TRBJ1-5; D is ambiguous. CDR1 is SGDLS, CDR2 YYNGEE, per germline. Trimming stripped 4 bases from V and 2 bases from J, with 16 bases between. This CDR3 spans 16 amino acids. The CDR3 loop reads CASSYTEVGRNQPQHF. CDR3 sequence (DNA): TGTGCCAGCAGCTATACGGAGGTCGGTCGCAATCAGCCCCAGCATTTT.

The chain is built from TRBV20-1 and TRBJ1-1, with 7 bases fitting TRBD1. CDR1 is DFQATT, CDR2 SNEGSKA, per germline (reference sequence). The CDR3 length is 16 residues. With 6 bases clipped from V and 0 bases from J, the junction kept 13 bases outside the gene matches. The CDR3: CSAHRSGGVMNTEAFF. The CDR3 DNA sequence: TGCAGTGCCCACCGGTCAGGGGGTGTTATGAACACTGAAGCTTTCTTT.

V is TRBV3-1 and J is TRBJ1-2, with 7 positions matching TRBD1. The CDR3 consists of 15 residues. Germline V CDR1 and CDR2: LGHDT, YNNKEL (reference sequence). The J segment lost 4 bases and the V segment lost 4 bases, leaving 9 bases of the junction unmatched. The CDR3 region is CASSPKLTGSYGYTF. CDR3 nucleotides: TGTGCCAGCAGCCCGAAATTGACAGGGAGCTATGGCTACACCTTC.

V is TRBV7-8 and J is TRBJ2-1; 10 bases agree with TRBD2. Germline lookup yields CDR1 SGHVS and CDR2 FQNEAQ. The CDR3 totals 16 residues. The ends lost 2 bases at V and 5 bases at J; junction bases unmatched: 6. This CDR3 is CASSLLRTSGNNEQFF. The CDR3 nucleotides are TGTGCCAGCAGCTTACTTCGGACTAGCGGAAACAATGAGCAGTTCTTC.

The V call is TRBV10-3, the J call TRBJ2-3; D remains unclear. Germline CDR1 ENHRY, CDR2 SYGVKD. With 8 bases removed from V and 0 bases from J, the gap between germline ends came to 9 bases. The CDR3 contains 13 residues. Here the CDR3 reads CAISDQSTDTQYF. As DNA, the CDR3 is TGTGCCATCTCGGACCAGAGCACAGATACGCAGTATTTT.

This CDR3 reads CASSSTGEGNQPQHF. CDR3 bases: TGTGCCAGCAGTTCGACAGGGGAAGGGAATCAGCCCCAGCATTTT. This chain joins TRBV12-3 or TRBV12-4 and TRBJ1-5; TRBD1 matches 8 bases. The CDR3 contains 15 residues. V lost 4 bases and J lost 4; bases outside the gene matches: 6.

The chain carries TRBV20-1 and TRBJ2-3, with TRBD2 matching 7 bases. Germline V gene data show CDR1 as DFQATT and CDR2 as SNEGSKA (reference sequence). With 7 bases clipped from V and 4 bases from J, the junction kept 5 bases outside the gene matches. This CDR3 is 12 amino acids long. As DNA, the CDR3 is TGCAGTGTTATAACTAGCGCAGATACGCAGTATTTT. Translating gives CSVITSADTQYF.

The chain has TRBV5-4 and TRBJ2-2; possibly TRBD2 for D (6 bases). From germline, CDR1 is SGHNT and CDR2 YYREEE (reference sequence). The CDR3 spans 15 residues. V was clipped by 0 bases and J by 5 bases, with 11 bases between them. CDR3 sequence: CASSLVQGGTGELFF. CDR3 in DNA: TGTGCCAGCAGCTTGGTCCAGGGAGGAACCGGGGAGCTGTTTTTT.

This clonotype has more than one count but fewer than ten. The chain is built from TRBV12-3 or TRBV12-4 and TRBJ1-1, with D tentatively TRBD1 (5 bases). The V end was cut by 5 bases, the J end by 8 bases, with 18 bases between. The CDR3 consists of 14 residues. DNA for the CDR3: TGTGCCAGCAGTACCACAGGCTCTCTCAGCGAAGCTTTCTTT. Amino acids: CASSTTGSLSEAFF.

In this sample, this clonotype turned up a few times. The chain links TRBV27 to TRBJ1-1; TRBD1 is a possible D gene (6 bases). Deletions cut 5 bases from V and 5 bases from J, with 12 bases between. The CDR3 has 13 amino acids. From germline, CDR1 is MNHEY and CDR2 SMNVEV (reference sequence). The CDR3: CASSPSGVTEAFF. For the CDR3, the DNA is TGTGCCAGCAGTCCCTCAGGGGTGACTGAAGCTTTCTTT.

A single count supports this clonotype. The V call is TRBV5-1, the J call TRBJ2-7, with D possibly TRBD1 on 6 matching bases. CDR3 size: 14 residues. V gave up 3 bases and J gave up 7 bases, with 17 bases separating them. Germline-derived CDR1 and CDR2 are SGHRS and YFSETQ. The CDR3 nucleotides are TGCGCCAGCAGCTACCAGGGGACGGATTTGGAGCAGTACTTC. Amino acids: CASSYQGTDLEQYF.

In its sample, this clonotype was seen a few times. The gene calls are TRBV6-1 and TRBJ2-7; D might be TRBD1 (5 bases). CDR1 MNHNS and CDR2 SASEGT come from the germline V gene. This CDR3 contains 15 residues. V was shortened by 3 bases and J by 2 bases, with 14 bases between the two germline ends. As DNA, the CDR3 is TGTGCCAGCAGTGACGCACTGGGGCCAACCTACGAGCAGTACTTC. Translated: CASSDALGPTYEQYF.

The sample holds a few counts of this clonotype. V and J are TRBV19 and TRBJ2-5, with D unresolved. Germline CDR1 reads LNHDA; CDR2 reads SQIVND (reference sequence). The V gene lost 0 bases and the J gene lost 5 bases, with 10 bases spanning the gap. CDR3 length: 14 amino acids. The CDR3 coding sequence is TGTGCCAGTAGTATAGATCCAGTGTCGGAGACCCAGTACTTC. This codes for CASSIDPVSETQYF.